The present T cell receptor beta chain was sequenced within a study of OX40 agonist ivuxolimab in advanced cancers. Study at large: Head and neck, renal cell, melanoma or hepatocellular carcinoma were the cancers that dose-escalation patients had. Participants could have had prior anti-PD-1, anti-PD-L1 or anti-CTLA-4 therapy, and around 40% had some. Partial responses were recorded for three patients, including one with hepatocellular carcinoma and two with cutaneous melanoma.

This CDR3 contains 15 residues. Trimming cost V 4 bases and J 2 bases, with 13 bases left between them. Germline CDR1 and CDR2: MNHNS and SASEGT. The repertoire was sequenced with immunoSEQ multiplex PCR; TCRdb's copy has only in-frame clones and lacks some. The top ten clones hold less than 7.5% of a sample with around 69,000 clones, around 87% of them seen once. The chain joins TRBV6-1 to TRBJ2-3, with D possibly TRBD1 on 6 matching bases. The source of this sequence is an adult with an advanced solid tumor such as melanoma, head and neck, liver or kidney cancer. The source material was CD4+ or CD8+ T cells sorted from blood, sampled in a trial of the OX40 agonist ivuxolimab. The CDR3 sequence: CASSALTGYTDTQYF. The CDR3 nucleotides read TGTGCCAGCAGTGCCCTGACAGGATACACAGATACGCAGTATTTT.